Listed below are T cell receptor beta chains from one sample, sequenced in a study of T cells in Graves' hyperthyroidism and ophthalmopathy. Each CDR3 protein is one row after TCRdb ran MiXCR on the multiplex PCR reads. The sample records about 420,000 distinct CDR3 sequences, about a sixth being singletons. Sequencing was performed on blood. The receptor source for this set is a young woman with Graves' hyperthyroidism. Both conserved end residues are part of each CDR3. The D gene is left open where the match is weak. Clone size appears in some rows only: once, few, many, or a class for an expanded clone.

v_call	cdr3_length	d_call	clone_size	j_call	cdr3_aa	cdr3_nt
TRBV7-8	16	TRBD2	many	TRBJ2-5	CASSPYGTSGKETQYF	TGTGCCAGCAGCCCGTACGGGACTAGCGGGAAAGAGACCCAGTACTTC
TRBV3-1	15	TRBD2	many	TRBJ2-2	CASSPGTTSTGELFF	TGTGCCAGCAGCCCGGGGACTACAAGCACCGGGGAGCTGTTTTTT
TRBV6-2/TRBV6-3	13	TRBD1	few	TRBJ2-4	CASTRTGGNIQYF	TGTGCCAGCACAAGGACAGGGGGGAACATTCAGTACTTC
TRBV20-1	15	TRBD2	NA	TRBJ2-2	CSAWRSGTTTGELFF	TGCAGTGCTTGGAGATCCGGGACTACAACCGGGGAGCTGTTTTTT
TRBV6-1	14	NA	many	TRBJ1-1	CASSEAQGSTEAFF	TGTGCCAGCAGTGAAGCGCAGGGGAGTACTGAAGCTTTCTTT
TRBV7-8	15	NA	NA	TRBJ1-2	CASSLGGGRGYGYTF	TGTGCCAGCAGCTTAGGGGGGGGGAGGGGCTATGGCTACACCTTC
TRBV6-6	19	NA	NA	TRBJ2-6	CASSYSIWGPHSGANVLTF	TGTGCCAGCAGTTACTCGATCTGGGGACCCCACTCTGGGGCCAACGTCCTGACTTTC
TRBV12-3/TRBV12-4	16	TRBD1	NA	TRBJ2-5	CASSPPGAGGQETQYF	TGTGCCAGCAGTCCCCCAGGGGCAGGGGGCCAAGAGACCCAGTACTTC
TRBV5-1	16	NA	many	TRBJ2-7	CASSLDGTGQSYEQYF	TGCGCCAGCAGCTTGGATGGGACGGGACAATCCTACGAGCAGTACTTC
TRBV19	16	NA	few	TRBJ1-6	CASSPQGAAGGSPLHF	TGTGCCAGTAGTCCCCAAGGAGCGGCCGGCGGTTCACCCCTCCACTTT
TRBV20-1	12	NA	NA	TRBJ1-1	CSARDWGLGAFF	TGCAGTGCTAGAGACTGGGGGCTCGGGGCTTTCTTT
TRBV11-2	16	NA	NA	TRBJ2-6	CASSLKRGSGANVLTF	TGTGCCAGCAGCCTCAAAAGGGGCTCTGGGGCCAACGTCCTGACTTTC
TRBV11-1	14	TRBD1	many	TRBJ1-2	CASSRTGGGDGYTF	TGTGCCAGCAGCCGGACAGGGGGAGGTGATGGCTACACCTTC
TRBV10-3	15	NA	many	TRBJ2-1	CAIRTLAEGYNEQFF	TGTGCCATCCGGACTCTAGCCGAGGGCTACAATGAGCAGTTCTTC
TRBV7-3	14	NA	many	TRBJ2-7	CASSLIGGMYEQYF	TGTGCCAGCAGCTTAATTGGCGGGATGTACGAGCAGTACTTC
TRBV15	15	NA	NA	TRBJ1-2	CATSREKAHLSVIAF	TGTGCCACCAGCAGAGAAAAAGCTCACCTATCAGTTATCGCCTTC
TRBV27	16	NA	NA	TRBJ2-2	CASSLLGAWGTGELFF	TGTGCCAGCAGTTTATTAGGCGCCTGGGGGACCGGGGAGCTGTTTTTT
TRBV29-1	14	NA	NA	TRBJ2-2	CSVDMGRVTGELFF	TGCAGCGTTGACATGGGGCGAGTCACCGGGGAGCTGTTTTTT
TRBV5-6	14	NA	many	TRBJ2-3	CASSRTGSTDTQYF	TGTGCCAGCAGCCGTACAGGGAGCACAGATACGCAGTATTTT
TRBV15	13	NA	many	TRBJ2-5	CATSRDSRETQYF	TGTGCCACCAGCAGAGATAGTCGGGAGACCCAGTACTTC
TRBV9	15	NA	many	TRBJ1-2	CASSVRDIRVYGYTF	TGTGCCAGCAGCGTTCGGGACATCCGGGTTTATGGCTACACCTTC
TRBV5-5	15	NA	many	TRBJ2-7	CASSLRPSSFYEQYF	TGTGCCAGCAGCTTGAGACCCTCGTCCTTCTACGAGCAGTACTTC
TRBV19	15	TRBD1	few	TRBJ1-5	CASSILGTANQPQHF	TGTGCCAGTAGTATTTTAGGGACAGCAAATCAGCCCCAGCATTTT
TRBV20-1	19	TRBD1	many	TRBJ2-1	CSAPSRQGAASGRYNEQFF	TGCAGTGCCCCGTCTAGACAGGGGGCAGCTAGCGGGCGTTACAATGAGCAGTTCTTC
TRBV3-1	13	NA	many	TRBJ2-7	CASSQDGGYEQYF	TGTGCCAGCAGCCAAGACGGGGGTTACGAGCAGTACTTC
TRBV6-1	14	NA	NA	TRBJ1-5	CASSFGRRDQPQHF	TGTGCCAGCAGTTTCGGTCGGAGAGATCAGCCCCAGCATTTT
TRBV12-3/TRBV12-4	16	NA	many	TRBJ1-3	CASSWGGPSSGNTIYF	TGTGCCAGCAGTTGGGGGGGCCCTAGCTCTGGAAACACCATATATTTT
TRBV20-1	10	NA	many	TRBJ2-1	CSAKGNEQFF	TGCAGTGCTAAAGGCAATGAGCAGTTCTTC
TRBV7-6	13	NA	NA	TRBJ2-1	CASSGGSVYEQFF	TGTGCCAGCAGCGGGGGGAGCGTTTATGAGCAGTTCTTC
TRBV12-3/TRBV12-4	15	TRBD2	many	TRBJ2-1	CASSSGLADYNEQFF	TGTGCCAGCAGTTCGGGACTAGCGGATTACAATGAGCAGTTCTTC
TRBV3-1	19	TRBD2	many	TRBJ2-1	CASSQDPPGLAGGNNEQFF	TGTGCCAGCAGCCAAGATCCTCCAGGCCTAGCGGGAGGGAACAATGAGCAGTTCTTC
TRBV13	16	NA	NA	TRBJ1-5	CASKRRGFGSDQPQHF	TGTGCCAGCAAGAGAAGGGGGTTCGGTAGTGATCAGCCCCAGCATTTT
TRBV20-1	14	NA	few	TRBJ2-7	CSARGGRELYEQYF	TGCAGTGCTAGAGGCGGCAGGGAATTGTACGAGCAGTACTTC
TRBV28	15	NA	few	TRBJ2-4	CATRSGSGSKNIQYF	TGTGCCACGCGCTCAGGGTCTGGGTCCAAAAACATTCAGTACTTC
TRBV10-3	14	NA	many	TRBJ2-7	CAISESVRADEQYF	TGTGCCATCAGTGAGTCGGTGCGTGCGGACGAGCAGTACTTC